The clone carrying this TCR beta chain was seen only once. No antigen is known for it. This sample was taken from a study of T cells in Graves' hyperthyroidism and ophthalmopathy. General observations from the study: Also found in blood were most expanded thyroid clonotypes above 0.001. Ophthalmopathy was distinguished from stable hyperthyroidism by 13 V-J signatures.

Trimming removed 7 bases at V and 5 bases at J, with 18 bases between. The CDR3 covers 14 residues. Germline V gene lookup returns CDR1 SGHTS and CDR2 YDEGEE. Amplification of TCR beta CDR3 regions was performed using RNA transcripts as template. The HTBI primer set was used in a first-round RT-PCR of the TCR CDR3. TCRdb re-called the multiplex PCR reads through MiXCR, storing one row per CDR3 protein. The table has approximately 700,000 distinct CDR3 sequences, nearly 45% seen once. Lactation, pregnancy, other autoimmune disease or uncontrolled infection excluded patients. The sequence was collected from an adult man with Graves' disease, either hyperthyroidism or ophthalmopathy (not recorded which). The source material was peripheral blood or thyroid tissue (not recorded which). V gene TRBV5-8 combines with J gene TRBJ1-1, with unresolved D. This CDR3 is CASRVRTRGTEAFF. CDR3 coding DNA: TGTGCCAGCCGAGTCAGAACCCGAGGGACTGAAGCTTTCTTT.